This TCR beta chain is from a study of shared clonotypes between healthy human individuals. The CDR3 runs to 11 residues. Germline CDR1 is DFQATT and CDR2 is SNEGSKA (reference sequence). Genomic DNA of every subset was divided equally among multiple immunoSEQ plates. Replicate sorted-subset PCRs were loaded with roughly 190 ng DNA, tens of thousands of T cell genomes. This table comes from immunoSEQ multiplex PCR, and its TCRdb copy is limited to in-frame clones, with some not included. The data hold millions of clones, with 90% to 95% observed a single time. Free of recent acute infections or vaccinations, the donors were healthy HIV-negative adults. Each donor was a Caucasian adult residing in Nashville, Tennessee.

Sequencing was carried out using naive CD4+ T cells sorted from blood. Described subset: CD45RA+ positively selected. V and J are TRBV20-1 and TRBJ2-5; 7 nucleotides align to TRBD2. This TCR was recovered from a man aged 18-30 years in good health. As DNA, the CDR3 is TGCAATGTGGGGGGGATAGAGACCCAGTACTTC. This encodes CNVGGIETQYF.